These 25 T cell receptor beta chains came from one sample sequenced in a study of Graves' ophthalmopathy and Graves' hyperthyroidism. Transcripts of RNA were the source for amplifying TCR beta CDR3 regions. First-round RT-PCR relied on HTBI primers, and a second-round multiplex PCR came next. TCRdb used MiXCR to reprocess the multiplex PCR reads, holding one entry per CDR3 protein. The sample yields 600,000 to 650,000 distinct CDR3 sequences, approximately 21% seen once. The source material was peripheral blood. These receptors came from a young woman with stable Graves' hyperthyroidism. Some clones in this sample may be carry-over from other donors' samples.

This clonotype was found many times. The chain joins TRBV19 to TRBJ1-2, with D maybe TRBD1 (5 bases). Germline values: CDR1 LNHDA, CDR2 SQIVND (reference sequence). Trimming took off 3 bases at V and 7 bases at J, with 18 bases between the two ends. This CDR3 has 15 amino acids. The CDR3 is CASSITADTSIGYTF. Written as DNA, the CDR3 is TGTGCCAGTAGTATTACGGCGGACACGTCTATTGGCTACACCTTC. The whole variable domain, remainder taken from reference TRBV19 and TRBJ1-2, is DGGITQSPKYLFRKEGQNVTLSCEQNLNHDAMYWYRQDPGQGLRLIYYSQIVNDFQKGDIAEGYSVSREKKESFPLTVTSAQKNPTAFYLCASSITADTSIGYTFGSGTRLTVV.

In regard to this clonotype: A read error is possible here, since a much larger clone lies one base away. The chain joins TRBV28 to TRBJ2-3; 11 positions agree with TRBD1. Germline V gene sequence: CDR1 MDHEN, CDR2 SYDVKM. Trimming took 1 base from V and 4 from J; bases not matched to a gene: 4. This CDR3 has 16 residues. The CDR3 DNA reads as TGTGCCAGCAGTTTATTCTGGACAGGGGGCGCAGATACGCAGTATTTT. Protein product: CASSLFWTGGADTQYF.

V and J are TRBV29-1 and TRBJ2-7, with a tentative D call TRBD2 (5 bases). Trimming left V 6 bases short and J 0 bases short, with 18 bases between. This CDR3 has 15 residues. Germline CDR1 is SQVTM and CDR2 is ANQGSEA. The CDR3 region is CSVDTGLGNSYEQYF. The CDR3 DNA reads TGCAGCGTCGACACTGGACTGGGGAACTCCTACGAGCAGTACTTC.

This clonotype was detected only a few times. DNA for the CDR3: TGTGCCAGCAGTCCAAGGGCTAACTATGGCTACACCTTC. Amino acid sequence: CASSPRANYGYTF. V gene TRBV6-1 combines with J gene TRBJ1-2; D is ambiguous. This CDR3 spans 13 amino acids. Trimming shortened V by 5 bases and J by 0 bases, and 7 bases separated the two germline ends. The germline V gene encodes CDR1 MNHNS and CDR2 SASEGT.

This clonotype was seen only a few times. V gene TRBV3-1 combines with J gene TRBJ1-2; D might be TRBD1 (6 bases). Germline CDR1 is LGHDT and CDR2 is YNNKEL (reference sequence). The CDR3 runs to 16 residues. V lost 1 base, J lost 0 bases, and 12 bases lay in between. CDR3 amino acids: CASSQVQTGANYGYTF. The CDR3 DNA is TGTGCCAGCAGCCAAGTCCAGACAGGAGCTAACTATGGCTACACCTTC.

The sample holds a few counts of this clonotype. Relative to the germline gene, one junction end is altered; a read error may explain this. The chain joins TRBV19 to TRBJ1-2, with TRBD1 as a possible D gene (6 bases). CDR1 and CDR2 from the germline V gene are LNHDA and SQIVND (reference sequence). This CDR3 has 15 residues. The CDR3 region is CASSSGQFGYYGHTF. In DNA form, the CDR3 reads TGTGCCAGTAGTTCCGGACAGTTCGGGTACTATGGCCACACCTTC.

V is TRBV7-2 and J is TRBJ1-1; maybe TRBD1 (6 bases). With 0 bases removed from V and 7 bases from J, the gap between germline ends came to 12 bases. The CDR3 runs to 14 residues. Germline-derived CDR1 and CDR2 are SGHTA and FQGNSA. Written as DNA, the CDR3 is TGTGCCAGCAGCTTAGCAGGGGGAGATAATGAAGCTTTCTTT. As protein: CASSLAGGDNEAFF.

This clonotype was detected ten times or more. This sequence joins TRBV18 and TRBJ1-2; TRBD1 matches at 7 bases. CDR3 length: 13 residues. Trimming took 3 bases from V and 4 from J; bases not matched to a gene: 2. Germline assignment: CDR1 KGHSH and CDR2 LQKENI. The CDR3 protein is CASSPTGVYGYTF. DNA of the CDR3: TGTGCCAGCTCACCTACAGGGGTCTATGGCTACACCTTC.

As for this clonotype: A read error may produce the germline difference seen at one junction end. The chain combines TRBV7-2 with TRBJ2-2, with no clear D. The germline V gene encodes CDR1 SGHTA and CDR2 FQGNSA. The CDR3 is 13 amino acids. The CDR3 here is CVSSLRDGGELFF. CDR3 DNA: TGTGTCAGCAGCTTAAGAGATGGCGGGGAGCTGTTTTTT.

To note about this clonotype: An end of the junction differs from the germline gene, which may be a read error. The chain joins TRBV30 to TRBJ2-4; D possibly corresponds to TRBD2 (5 bases). The CDR3 length is 14 residues. Germline V gives CDR1 GTSNPN, CDR2 SVGIG (reference sequence). CDR3 region: CAWSGKGAKNIKYF. DNA of the CDR3: TGTGCCTGGAGTGGGAAGGGAGCCAAAAACATTAAGTACTTC.

Comments on this clonotype: With a much larger clone just one base away, this may be a read error. This chain joins TRBV19 and TRBJ1-6; a possible D gene is TRBD1 (5 bases). There are 15 residues in the CDR3. V was pared by 4 bases and J by 7 bases, with 14 bases between. CDR1 and CDR2 (germline): LNHDA, SQIVND (reference sequence). The CDR3 loop reads CASSTQGARNSPLHF. The DNA of the CDR3 is TGTGCCAGTAGTACTCAGGGCGCGCGGAATTCACCCCTCCACTTT.

This clonotype came up a few times. The chain is built from TRBV3-1 and TRBJ1-2; no firm D call. CDR3 length: 14 residues. V lost 0 bases to trimming and J lost 3 bases, with 8 bases between them. The V gene's germline CDR1 is LGHDT and CDR2 YNNKEL (reference sequence). CDR3: CASSQDVGYYGYTF. In nucleotides, the CDR3 is TGTGCCAGCAGCCAAGATGTCGGATACTATGGCTACACCTTC.

This clonotype was detected ten times or more. The V and J genes are TRBV11-1 and TRBJ2-4; 8 nucleotides align to TRBD1. Germline lookup yields CDR1 SGHAT and CDR2 FQDESV (reference sequence). V shed 3 bases, J shed 0 bases, and the junction held 10 bases outside the gene matches. This CDR3 is built from 18 residues. CDR3 nucleotide sequence: TGTGCCAGCAGCTTCGGACAGGGTGGGGATATAGCCAAAAACATTCAGTACTTC. Its translation is CASSFGQGGDIAKNIQYF.

This chain uses TRBV3-1 with TRBJ1-3, with 9 bases fitting TRBD1. CDR3 length: 15 amino acids. The J segment lost 8 bases and the V segment lost 3 bases, leaving 8 bases of the junction unmatched. CDR1 and CDR2 from the germline V gene are LGHDT and YNNKEL (reference sequence). The CDR3 spells CASSQEGQGRDTIYF. The CDR3 nucleotides read TGTGCCAGCAGCCAGGAGGGACAGGGTAGGGACACCATATATTTT.

This chain uses TRBV6-1 with TRBJ2-7; 8 bases line up with TRBD1. The CDR3 is 14 residues long. J was trimmed by 2 bases and V by 6 bases; bases with no gene match: 6. Germline V CDR1 and CDR2: MNHNS, SASEGT. CDR3 residues: CASSQGADTYEQYF. CDR3 nucleotides: TGTGCCAGCAGCCAGGGGGCGGATACCTACGAGCAGTACTTC.

Ten or more counts support this clonotype. The J gene is TRBJ1-2, the V gene TRBV11-1; tentative D call: TRBD1 (6 bases). The CDR3 runs 13 residues. Trimming took 5 bases from V and 7 from J, leaving 14 bases between them. Germline V gene data show CDR1 as SGHAT and CDR2 as FQDESV (reference sequence). Here the CDR3 reads CASSLDSGVGYTF. The CDR3 DNA is TGTGCCAGCAGCCTCGATTCAGGGGTTGGCTACACCTTC. The full variable domain, completed using reference TRBV11-1 and TRBJ1-2, is EAEVAQSPRYKITEKSQAVAFWCDPISGHATLYWYRQILGQGPELLVQFQDESVVDDSQLPKDRFSAERLKGVDSTLKIQPAELGDSAMYLCASSLDSGVGYTFGSGTRLTVV.

The V gene is TRBV12-3 or TRBV12-4, the J gene TRBJ1-2; D possibly corresponds to TRBD1 (6 bases). The V end was cut by 5 bases, the J end by 4 bases, with 23 bases between. This CDR3 contains 17 residues. Written as DNA, the CDR3 is TGTGCCAGCAGTCCTGTTGGGGACCGGGGGCGCGTCTATGGCTACACCTTC. As protein: CASSPVGDRGRVYGYTF.

CDR3 residues: CASSYTGQAFF. The CDR3 nucleotides are TGTGCCAGCAGTTACACAGGGCAAGCTTTCTTT. The chain uses TRBV6-5 and TRBJ1-1, with D perhaps matching TRBD1 (6 bases). V dropped 2 bases and J dropped 9 bases, with 7 bases sitting between them. This CDR3 is 11 amino acids long. CDR1 and CDR2 from the germline V gene are MNHEY and SVGAGI.

This clonotype has a handful of counts. The genes are TRBV5-6 and TRBJ1-2; tentative D call: TRBD1 (5 bases). The ends were cut back, 3 bases at V and 9 bases at J, with 15 bases in the middle. The CDR3 runs 13 residues. Per the germline V gene, CDR1 is SGHDT and CDR2 is YYEEEE. CDR3 amino acids: CASSYVRGNSYTF. CDR3 bases: TGTGCCAGCAGCTACGTGCGGGGGAATAGCTACACCTTC.

This clonotype has ten or more counts. The rearrangement uses TRBV12-3 or TRBV12-4 and TRBJ1-2, with a weak D call TRBD1 (6 bases). This CDR3 region has 19 residues. V gave up 1 base and J gave up 2 bases, with 23 bases separating them. The CDR3 bases are TGTGCCAGCAGTTTAGGAGGGGGGCCAGGGGCGACAAGAAACTATGGCTACACCTTC. Protein product: CASSLGGGPGATRNYGYTF.

The sample holds a few counts of this clonotype. This chain joins TRBV6-1 and TRBJ2-5; no reliable D call. The ends were cut back, 9 bases at V and 1 base at J, with 12 bases in the middle. Germline values: CDR1 MNHNS, CDR2 SASEGT. This CDR3 is built from 13 residues. Written as DNA, the CDR3 is TGTGCCAGTGCCGTGGCTCGCCAAGAGACCCAGTACTTC. Protein: CASAVARQETQYF.

The chain has TRBV6-2 or TRBV6-3 and TRBJ2-7, with 10 bases matching TRBD2. V was clipped by 3 bases and J by 2 bases; unmatched bases: 1. Germline CDR1 MNHEY, CDR2 SVGEGT. CDR3 length equals 14 residues. The CDR3 here is CASSYSGRTYEQYF. CDR3 DNA sequence: TGTGCCAGCAGTTATAGCGGGAGGACCTACGAGCAGTACTTC.

The chain has TRBV20-1 and TRBJ1-1, with D hard to call. V lost 3 bases, J lost 0 bases, and 8 bases lay in between. Germline CDR1 DFQATT, CDR2 SNEGSKA (reference sequence). The CDR3 length is 13 residues. The CDR3, as DNA: TGCAGTGCTAGCCCCCTGCTGAACACTGAAGCTTTCTTT. Its translation: CSASPLLNTEAFF.

This clonotype came up many times. The rearrangement uses TRBV6-1 and TRBJ2-7; tentatively, D is TRBD2 (7 bases). V lost 3 bases to trimming and J lost 2 bases, with 11 bases between them. The CDR3 extends over 14 amino acids. The germline gives CDR1 MNHNS, CDR2 SASEGT. As DNA, the CDR3 is TGTGCCAGCAGTGAGGGGGGGGCTGCCTACGAGCAGTACTTC. Translated: CASSEGGAAYEQYF.

This clonotype has more than one count but fewer than ten. The genes are TRBV30 and TRBJ1-1, with 9 bases matching TRBD1. The germline gives CDR1 GTSNPN, CDR2 SVGIG (reference sequence). V lost 8 bases to trimming and J lost 3 bases; unmatched junction nucleotides: 4. The CDR3 covers 12 residues. This chain's CDR3 is CAQDRGDTEAFF. The DNA for the CDR3 is TGTGCCCAGGACAGGGGAGACACTGAAGCTTTCTTT. The variable domain in full, with the rest retrieved from reference TRBV30 and TRBJ1-1, is SQTIHQWPATLVQPVGSPLSLECTVEGTSNPNLYWYRQAAGRGLQLLFYSVGIGQISSEVPQNLSASRPQDRQFILSSKKLLLSDSGFYLCAQDRGDTEAFFGQGTRLTVV.